This TCR beta chain was documented in a study of T cells in Graves' hyperthyroidism and ophthalmopathy. Study overall: Initial diagnosis, before any treatment, was when peripheral blood was collected.

Clinical symptoms, serum thyroxine and TRAb, thyroid ultrasound and orbital computed tomography were used for the diagnoses. Regions amplified from RNA transcripts were the TCR beta CDR3 regions. The TCR CDR3 first-round RT-PCR relied on the HTBI primer set. TCRdb re-called the multiplex PCR reads with MiXCR, one entry per CDR3 protein. The sample holds about 34,000 distinct CDR3 sequences, around 50% seen once. General study results and limits: Before onset, ophthalmopathy was predicted by the model a median around 6 months earlier.

There are 15 residues in the CDR3. Trimming pared 2 bases from V and 2 bases from J, leaving 13 bases between. The germline gives CDR1 MNHEY, CDR2 SVGAGI. A word on this clonotype: Its antigen is still unknown.

Sequenced: blood. The chain uses TRBV6-5 and TRBJ2-7, with D hard to call. This clonotype was sampled from a woman aged 40 to 55 with Graves' ophthalmopathy. CDR3 sequence: CASSYPNGRAYEQYF. CDR3 DNA: TGTGCCAGCAGTTACCCTAACGGGCGAGCCTACGAGCAGTACTTC.